Each of the 32 T cell receptor beta chains below was sequenced from the same sample in a study of cytomegalovirus exposure and HLA in healthy donors. PCR was performed using 60 Vbeta and 13 Jbeta primers. Measured with immunoSEQ multiplex PCR; TCRdb has only the in-frame clones, and not every one. The table lists 99,000 or so clones, 75% to 85% of them singletons. The material sequenced was PBMCs. These receptor sequences come from a man between 18 and 35 years old in good health and CMV-seronegative.

V and J are TRBV7-3 and TRBJ2-5, with D maybe TRBD2 (6 bases). Judging by the DNA end, TRBJ2-7 fits better; the J call may be wrong. CDR3 length: 14 amino acids. The germline V gene has CDR1 SGHTA and CDR2 FQGTGA. In nucleotides, the CDR3 is TGTGCCAGCAGCCCCGACGGGAGCTCCTACGAGCAGTACTTC. Protein product: CASSPDGSSYEQYF.

The CDR3: CASSSRGSLAGFGDNEQFF. The CDR3 coding sequence is TGTGCCAGCAGCTCTCGCGGCTCTCTAGCGGGATTTGGGGACAATGAGCAGTTCTTC. V gene TRBV7-3 combines with J gene TRBJ2-1; 9 bases are shared with TRBD2. CDR1 is SGHTA, CDR2 FQGTGA, per germline. V lost 4 bases and J lost 5; bases outside the gene matches: 18. The CDR3 sequence is 19 residues long.

The rearrangement links TRBV6-5 to TRBJ2-7, with D possibly being TRBD2 (7 bases). This CDR3 has 13 residues. V lost 6 bases and J lost 7, with 16 bases in between. Per germline, CDR1 MNHEY and CDR2 SVGAGI. The CDR3: CASRLGGAREQYF. CDR3 sequence (DNA): TGTGCCAGCAGGTTAGGGGGGGCCCGGGAGCAGTACTTC.

The CDR3 is CASSQRQGANYNSYNEQFF. The CDR3 DNA reads TGTGCCAGCAGCCAAAGACAGGGGGCGAACTACAACTCCTACAATGAGCAGTTCTTC. The V and J genes are TRBV14 and TRBJ2-1, with 10 nucleotides matching TRBD1. With V trimmed by 2 bases and J by 0 bases, 10 bases remained unmatched. Germline loops: CDR1 SGHDN, CDR2 FVKESK. The CDR3 length is 19 residues.

This chain links TRBV7-7 with TRBJ2-3, with TRBD1 matching 10 bases. The ends lost 2 bases at V and 4 bases at J; junction bases unmatched: 3. The CDR3 totals 15 residues. In germline, CDR1 is SSHAT, CDR2 FNYEAQ (reference sequence). The CDR3 DNA is TGTGCCAGCAGCTTACGGGACAGGGGAGCAGATACGCAGTATTTT. Translated: CASSLRDRGADTQYF.

This chain connects TRBV6-1 to TRBJ2-1, with TRBD2 matching 8 bases. The CDR3 is 14 amino acids. Germline CDR1 MNHNS, CDR2 SASEGT. V dropped 7 bases and J dropped 9; count of bases not matched to a gene: 11. CDR3 nucleotide sequence: TGTGCCAGCATTCAAGCGGGAGTAGGAAGTGAGCAGTTCTTC. It translates to CASIQAGVGSEQFF.

The chain has TRBV5-1 and TRBJ1-1; TRBD1 agrees at 8 bases. With V trimmed by 4 bases and J by 5 bases, 4 bases remained unmatched. This CDR3 spans 13 amino acids. Germline CDR1 and CDR2: SGHRS and YFSETQ. The CDR3 loop is CASSQDRVTEAFF. In DNA form, the CDR3 reads TGCGCCAGCAGCCAGGACAGGGTGACTGAAGCTTTCTTT.

This clone was observed a handful of times. The chain is built from TRBV5-8 and TRBJ2-3, with TRBD1 identical over 7 bases. CDR1 and CDR2 (germline): SGHTS, YDEGEE. The CDR3 is 11 residues long. V gave up 3 bases and J gave up 8 bases; unmatched junction bases: 0. This chain's CDR3 is CASSWDSTQYF. In DNA form, the CDR3 reads TGTGCCAGCAGCTGGGACAGTACGCAGTATTTT.

CDR3 nucleotide sequence: TGTGCCAGCAGTCAACAGGGTTACGAGCAGTACTTC. This sequence encodes CASSQQGYEQYF. The chain has TRBV6-5 and TRBJ2-7; D is perhaps TRBD1 (6 bases). This CDR3 has 12 residues. Germline CDR1 reads MNHEY; CDR2 reads SVGAGI. The V gene lost 5 bases and the J gene lost 4 bases, with 9 bases spanning the gap.

V usage is TRBV9 and J usage is TRBJ2-1, with 8 bases matching TRBD1. The CDR3 is 16 amino acids. Germline CDR1 reads SGDLS; CDR2 reads YYNGEE. Trimming removed 4 bases from V and 8 bases from J; junction bases left unmatched: 14. CDR3 bases: TGTGCCAGCAGCCCTGGTCCAGGGGGCGGTTTAGATGAGCAGTTCTTC. It translates to CASSPGPGGGLDEQFF.

This clone appeared a few times. The chain carries TRBV6-1 and TRBJ2-7; D unclear. V gave up 5 bases and J gave up 3 bases, with 8 bases separating them. The CDR3 sequence is 12 residues long. Per the germline V gene, CDR1 is MNHNS and CDR2 is SASEGT. The CDR3 region has the DNA TGTGCCAGCAGTAAACAGATCTACGAGCAGTACTTC. Translating gives CASSKQIYEQYF.

The chain is built from TRBV5-1 and TRBJ1-1; D might be TRBD1 (6 bases). The V gene's germline CDR1 is SGHRS and CDR2 YFSETQ. V was cut by 0 bases and J by 4 bases, with 10 bases left in between. The CDR3 contains 14 residues. The CDR3 sequence is CASSLDGGLTEAFF. For the CDR3, the DNA is TGCGCCAGCAGCTTGGATGGGGGCCTCACTGAAGCTTTCTTT.

This clone came up a few times. This chain uses TRBV6-5 with TRBJ2-1, with TRBD2 identical over 9 bases. Trimming cost V 2 bases and J 2 bases; bases outside gene matches: 1. CDR1 MNHEY and CDR2 SVGAGI come from the germline V gene. The CDR3 extends over 15 amino acids. CDR3 amino acids: CASSYVAGAYNEQFF. As DNA, the CDR3 is TGTGCCAGCAGTTACGTAGCGGGGGCCTACAATGAGCAGTTCTTC.

The chain couples TRBV9 to TRBJ2-1; 8 bases map to TRBD2. Germline assignment: CDR1 SGDLS and CDR2 YYNGEE. Losses at the gene ends were 2 bases for V and 3 bases for J; bases not matched to a gene: 4. This CDR3 comprises 15 residues. The chain's CDR3 is CASSVGTSLYNEQFF. DNA for the CDR3: TGTGCCAGCAGCGTCGGGACTAGTCTCTACAATGAGCAGTTCTTC. Looking up the rest from reference TRBV9 and TRBJ2-1 gives the full variable domain: DSGVTQTPKHLITATGQRVTLRCSPRSGDLSVYWYQQSLDQGLQFLIQYYNGEERAKGNILERFSAQQFPDLHSELNLSSLELGDSALYFCASSVGTSLYNEQFFGPGTRLTVL.

This clone was detected only once. The chain combines TRBV5-5 with TRBJ2-5, with D possibly matching TRBD1 (5 bases). Germline CDR1 reads SGHKS; CDR2 reads YYEKEE (reference sequence). The CDR3 consists of 15 residues. V gave up 4 bases and J gave up 4 bases, with 17 bases separating them. CDR3 sequence: CASSLGLQDRETQYF. DNA for the CDR3: TGTGCCAGCAGCCTGGGGCTCCAGGATAGAGAGACCCAGTACTTC.

This clone appeared once. The rearrangement uses TRBV29-1 and TRBJ1-3; D gene ambiguous. Trimming took 3 bases from V and 1 from J, leaving 7 bases between them. Germline V lookup: CDR1 SQVTM, CDR2 ANQGSEA. The CDR3 runs 13 residues. The CDR3 is CSVEYVSGNTIYF. The CDR3 DNA is TGCAGCGTTGAGTATGTATCTGGAAACACCATATATTTT.

Details on this clone: One end of the junction fails to match germline, which may point to a read error. The sample has other DNA sequences that encode this CDR3 too. The chain combines TRBV7-2 with TRBJ2-7; 9 bases agree with TRBD1. There are 13 residues in the CDR3. Looked up from germline, CDR1 is SGHTA and CDR2 is FQGNSA. CDR3 bases: TGCGCCAGCAGCGTCGGACAGGGGTACGAGCAGTACTTC. The encoded protein is CASSVGQGYEQYF.

The chain carries TRBV30 and TRBJ2-3, with D maybe TRBD1 (6 bases). V lost 3 bases, J lost 2 bases, and 15 bases lay in between. The germline V gene encodes CDR1 GTSNPN and CDR2 SVGIG (reference sequence). The CDR3 spans 15 residues. The CDR3 loop is CAWRSIQGLTDTQYF. For the CDR3, the DNA is TGTGCCTGGAGATCGATACAGGGTCTCACAGATACGCAGTATTTT.

This clone was counted a single time. The rearrangement uses TRBV6-5 and TRBJ2-7; tentatively, D is TRBD2 (6 bases). The CDR3 has 13 residues. V was shortened by 2 bases and J by 2 bases, with 7 bases between the two germline ends. Germline V gene sequence: CDR1 MNHEY, CDR2 SVGAGI. CDR3 sequence reads: CASSYGGTYEQYF. The CDR3 DNA follows: TGTGCCAGCAGTTACGGCGGGACCTACGAGCAGTACTTC.

The J gene is TRBJ2-1, the V gene TRBV27; 9 bases line up with TRBD2. The CDR3 has 15 amino acids. J lost 2 bases, V lost 5 bases, and 4 bases had no gene match. CDR1 and CDR2 (germline): MNHEY, SMNVEV (reference sequence). CDR3 DNA: TGTGCCAGCAGTCTACAGCGGGGGGCCTACAATGAGCAGTTCTTC. Protein sequence: CASSLQRGAYNEQFF.

Only a few counts were recorded for this clone. The V call is TRBV6-5, the J call TRBJ1-1, with 9 bases that match TRBD1. This CDR3 comprises 13 residues. J gave up 6 bases and V 6 bases, and 5 bases lay outside the gene matches. Germline-derived CDR1 and CDR2 are MNHEY and SVGAGI. CDR3 sequence: CASRGTGSAEAFF. The CDR3 bases are TGTGCCAGCAGGGGGACAGGGTCAGCTGAAGCTTTCTTT.

The chain joins TRBV30 to TRBJ2-6, with a tentative D call TRBD1 (6 bases). With 4 bases removed from V and 1 base from J, the gap between germline ends came to 17 bases. Germline CDR1 is GTSNPN and CDR2 is SVGIG (reference sequence). The CDR3 is made up of 17 amino acids. In DNA, the CDR3 is TGTGCCTGGATGAGGATGGGACACCATTCTGGGGCCAACGTCCTGACTTTC. This sequence encodes CAWMRMGHHSGANVLTF.

This chain joins TRBV7-9 and TRBJ2-7; no clear D gene. CDR1 SEHNR and CDR2 FQNEAQ come from the germline V gene (reference sequence). CDR3 length equals 14 residues. The ends were cut back, 0 bases at V and 4 bases at J, with 10 bases in the middle. CDR3 in DNA: TGTGCCAGCAGCTTAGCAGGAGAACGGTACGAGCAGTACTTC. It encodes CASSLAGERYEQYF. Supplemented by reference TRBV7-9 and TRBJ2-7, the full variable domain reads DTGVSQNPRHKITKRGQNVTFRCDPISEHNRLYWYRQTLGQGPEFLTYFQNEAQLEKSRLLSDRFSAERPKGSFSTLEIQRTEQGDSAMYLCASSLAGERYEQYFGPGTRLTVT.

The V gene is TRBV7-6, the J gene TRBJ2-7; 8 bases line up with TRBD2. Germline V CDR1 and CDR2: SGHVS, FNYEAQ. Trimming removed 5 bases from V and 3 bases from J; junction bases left unmatched: 12. The CDR3 is 16 amino acids. CDR3: CASSPIVGGRSYEQYF. The DNA of the CDR3 is TGTGCCAGCAGCCCCATAGTCGGCGGGAGGAGCTACGAGCAGTACTTC.

The chain carries TRBV21-1 and TRBJ2-6; no DNA check was done on the table's D call, TRBD1. TRBV21-1 counts as a pseudogene. The CDR3 contains 17 residues. CDR3: CASSRNGTVGWANVLTF. The DNA for the CDR3 is TGTGCCAGCAGCCGCAATGGGACAGTAGGCTGGGCCAACGTCCTGACTTTC.

V gene TRBV9 combines with J gene TRBJ2-1; a weak D match, TRBD2 (5 bases). The V end was cut by 3 bases, the J end by 5 bases, with 18 bases between. Per the germline V gene, CDR1 is SGDLS and CDR2 is YYNGEE. The CDR3 runs 16 residues. The CDR3, as DNA: TGTGCCAGCAGCGGCAACTGGCTAGCTGACAACAATGAGCAGTTCTTC. It is translated as CASSGNWLADNNEQFF.

The chain recombines TRBV2 with TRBJ2-3; 9 nucleotides agree with TRBD2. CDR3 length: 17 amino acids. The germline V gene encodes CDR1 SNHLY and CDR2 FYNNEI. V shed 7 bases and J 0 bases; nucleotides not matched to a gene: 11. CDR3 sequence: CASTPSGTHSSTDTQYF. The CDR3 DNA is TGTGCCAGCACTCCTAGCGGGACTCACTCTAGCACAGATACGCAGTATTTT. Full variable domain (missing parts from reference TRBV2 and TRBJ2-3): EPEVTQTPSHQVTQMGQEVILRCVPISNHLYFYWYRQILGQKVEFLVSFYNNEISEKSEIFDDQFSVERPDGSNFTLKIRSTKLEDSAMYFCASTPSGTHSSTDTQYFGPGTRLTVL.

This clone was observed a handful of times. The CDR3 nucleotides read TGCGCCAGCAGCCAAGAGGACAGGTCCTCCTACAATGAGCAGTTCTTC. It translates to CASSQEDRSSYNEQFF. The V and J genes are TRBV4-3 and TRBJ2-1, with 7 bases identical to TRBD1. With V trimmed by 0 bases and J by 0 bases, 2 bases remained unmatched. This CDR3 spans 16 amino acids. The germline CDR1 and CDR2 sequences are LGHNA and YSLEER.

The V and J genes are TRBV7-2 and TRBJ2-3; D is unclear. CDR1 is SGHTA, CDR2 FQGNSA, per germline. V was trimmed by 2 bases and J by 2 bases, leaving 5 bases between them. This CDR3 comprises 13 residues. The DNA of the CDR3 is TGTGCCAGCAGCTTATCTACCACAGATACGCAGTATTTT. Translated, it gives CASSLSTTDTQYF. Variable domain in full (rest from reference TRBV7-2 and TRBJ2-3): GAGVSQSPSNKVTEKGKDVELRCDPISGHTALYWYRQSLGQGLEFLIYFQGNSAPDKSGLPSDRFSAERTGGSVSTLTIQRTQQEDSAVYLCASSLSTTDTQYFGPGTRLTVL.

The V and J genes are TRBV9 and TRBJ1-1; the D gene is possibly TRBD1 (6 bases). With 2 bases removed from V and 5 bases from J, the gap between germline ends came to 10 bases. The CDR3 totals 13 residues. CDR1 and CDR2 (germline): SGDLS, YYNGEE. Written as DNA, the CDR3 is TGTGCCAGCAGCGTTACAGGGAAAACTGAAGCTTTCTTT. Its protein product is CASSVTGKTEAFF.

The chain couples TRBV7-9 to TRBJ1-5, with D possibly matching TRBD1 (5 bases). Trimming removed 1 base from V and 9 bases from J, with 7 bases in between. The length of the CDR3 is 12 residues. CDR1 SEHNR and CDR2 FQNEAQ come from the germline V gene (reference sequence). CDR3 sequence reads: CASSLVQGPQHF. CDR3 sequence (DNA): TGTGCCAGCAGCTTAGTTCAGGGGCCCCAGCATTTT.

The J gene is TRBJ2-1, the V gene TRBV7-2; D is ambiguous. Trimming shortened V by 5 bases and J by 0 bases, and 11 bases separated the two germline ends. Germline CDR1 is SGHTA and CDR2 is FQGNSA. This CDR3 has 15 residues. In DNA, the CDR3 is TGTGCCAGCAGCCTCGCGTGGAGCTCCTACAATGAGCAGTTCTTC. Residues: CASSLAWSSYNEQFF.